Each of the 3 T cell receptor beta chains below was sequenced from the same sample in a study of blood T cell repertoires in COVID-19. The repertoire was sequenced with immunoSEQ multiplex PCR; TCRdb's copy has only in-frame clones and lacks some. The sample comprises about 120,000 clones, roughly 83% of which are singletons, and approximately 2.3% rests with the top ten. The sequencing sample was made of peripheral blood. The receptors originated from a man aged 30-40 years with acute or convalescent COVID-19.

This rearrangement joins TRBV3-1 (or the pseudogene TRBV3-2) to TRBJ2-5, with 10 bases identical to TRBD1. Germline values: CDR1 LGHDT, CDR2 YNNKEL (reference sequence). V lost 2 bases, J lost 5 bases, and 2 bases stayed unmatched. The CDR3 sequence is 14 residues long. The CDR3 protein is CASSQWTGGETQYF. The DNA for the CDR3 is TGTGCCAGCAGCCAATGGACAGGGGGGGAGACCCAGTACTTC.

This chain links TRBV7-9 with TRBJ1-5; D unclear. Trimming shortened V by 1 base and J by 1 base, and 11 bases separated the two germline ends. The CDR3 loop spans 16 amino acids. In germline, CDR1 is SEHNR, CDR2 FQNEAQ (reference sequence). The CDR3 DNA reads TGTGCCAGCAGCTTAGATTCTGGAGCGAGCAATCAGCCCCAGCATTTT. It yields the protein CASSLDSGASNQPQHF.

The rearrangement links TRBV5-6 to TRBJ1-5, with D possibly TRBD1 on 6 matching bases. Trimming shortened V by 2 bases and J by 4 bases, and 10 bases separated the two germline ends. Germline V gives CDR1 SGHDT, CDR2 YYEEEE. The CDR3 contains 14 residues. CDR3 nucleotide sequence: TGTGCCAGCAGCTTTGGACAGCATAATCAGCCCCAGCATTTT. Amino acids: CASSFGQHNQPQHF.